This paragraph covers one T cell receptor (beta chain) sequence. No antigen is known for it. No base-level quality is on record; no much larger clone is a single base apart. Stable hyperthyroidism was defined as no progression to ophthalmopathy within 18 months of follow-up. Hyperthyroidism patients were newly diagnosed, with disease duration under 2 months, and aged 18 to 65 years. Anyone with other autoimmune diseases, uncontrolled infections, pregnancy or lactation was excluded from the study. Diagnosis was based on clinical symptoms, serum thyroxine, TRAb, thyroid ultrasound and orbital computed tomography. Ficoll-Paque density gradient centrifugation was used to isolate PBMCs from approximately 10 ml of fresh peripheral blood. Total RNA was extracted with Trizol reagent and quality-checked on an Agilent 2100 Bioanalyzer. Sequences GTSNPN (CDR1) and SVGIG (CDR2) are obtained from the germline V gene (reference sequence). V gives up 0 bases and J gives up 0 bases, and the segment between their germline ends measures 15 bases. The CDR3 spans 16 residues, from the cysteine through the phenylalanine. The CDR3 DNA has 48 bases and is translated from base 1.

TCR beta CDR3 regions were amplified from RNA transcripts for repertoire sequencing. The first round was an RT-PCR using HTBI primers with the Qiagen OneStep RT-PCR kit, and this first round was followed by a second-round multiplex PCR, then size selection and purification. The libraries underwent paired-end sequencing with 100 bp reads on an Illumina HiSeq2000. On the study's bioinformatics: SOAPnuke was used to process the reads, throwing out any read that had adapters, had uncalled bases, had a mean Phred below 15, or lacked an exact constant-primer or identifier match. High-quality paired reads were merged with COPE v1.2.5. Each unique nucleotide sequence was defined as a clonotype, and clonotypes were aligned to IMGT TRB V, D and J references with MiTCR v1.1. The analysis was limited to V-J combinations with a frequency above 0.0001, which together covered 99.2% of repertoires. For each V-J combination, a TCR clonal expansion and chaos score was defined as F50 clonal expansion divided by the chaos observed in the TCRdist matrix. Features were reduced by Welch's t-statistics and random forest to around 14 V-J combinations, which fed a naive Bayes classifier. Thyroid-blood repertoire similarity was quantified with the Morisita-Horn index. TCRdb trimmed public reads at Q25 via fastp, called clones via MiXCR and kept in-frame beta chains. Each CDR3 protein appears once, grouped with its most common genes and DNA. The V and J calls reflect TCRdb's pipeline rather than the authors' work. This sample is represented by just over 600,000 distinct CDR3 sequences; approximately 21% of them were singletons. The ten largest clones add up to roughly 7.4% of the sample.

This sample is drawn from a study of Graves' ophthalmopathy and Graves' hyperthyroidism listed by TCRdb under 2018. As for the study more broadly: Peripheral blood samples were taken at the time of initial diagnosis, before any treatment was given. TCR beta repertoire signatures were used to distinguish Graves' ophthalmopathy from Graves' hyperthyroidism and to predict progression to ophthalmopathy. In total, 135 blood samples were TCR-sequenced: 40 to 45 ophthalmopathy, over 70 hyperthyroidism and about 17 hyperthyroidism-to-ophthalmopathy patients. To explore V-J signatures that separate ophthalmopathy from hyperthyroidism, a discovery set of approximately 100 patients was enrolled, consisting of about 45 with ophthalmopathy and some 59 with stable hyperthyroidism. An independent validation cohort comprised some 18 hyperthyroidism patients and roughly 15 patients who later progressed from hyperthyroidism to ophthalmopathy. In over five hyperthyroidism patients, the T-cell repertoires found in thyroid tissue were compared with those found in blood. After sampling, hyperthyroidism patients received methimazole starting at 30 mg daily, and ophthalmopathy patients received high-dose intravenous methylprednisolone. The 100 discovery patients were randomly split 7:3 into training and test sets. What the authors observed across the whole study: In cross-validation, the 13-signature model distinguished ophthalmopathy from stable hyperthyroidism with 85% to 90% sensitivity and about 84% specificity, and in the test set the corresponding values were roughly 78% and 74%. Among expanded thyroid clonotypes with frequency above 0.001, most also showed up in blood, which suggests that blood repertoires may reflect the thyroid immune response. Sample size was not statistically predetermined, and group allocation was not concealed from the investigators. In validation, the model predicted ophthalmopathy progression with roughly 68% sensitivity and 72% to 80% specificity; more than ten predicted patients were CT-confirmed with GO in a median of roughly 6.8 months.

The source of this sequence is a woman under 30 with stable Graves' hyperthyroidism. Some clones in this sample may be carry-over from other donors' samples. Donor details come from another sample of the same person, matched by shared clones. The chain is made from TRBV30 and TRBJ2-7; the D region possibly corresponds to TRBD2 (6 bases align). Sequenced sample: peripheral blood. The DNA is as follows: TGTGCCTGGAGTGTACGTTTCGGGAGACCCTCCTACGAGCAGTACTTC. It is translated as CAWSVRFGRPSYEQYF.